A selection of T cell receptor beta chains follows, all from one sample in a study of identical twins. In TCRdb, the 5' RACE reads were re-called with MiXCR into one record per CDR3 protein. This sample has 1.5 million or so distinct CDR3 sequences, with about 32% found just once. The specimen was cord blood. The receptors shown here come from a newborn girl in good health. CDR3s include the opening cysteine and the closing phenylalanine or tryptophan. D genes are given only for firm matches. Only part of the rows carry a size: once, few, many, or a class if the clone is expanded.

CDR3 protein	CDR3 DNA	D gene	clone size	V gene	J gene
CASSQVGLAAETQYF	TGTGCCAGCAGCCAAGTAGGGCTAGCCGCAGAGACCCAGTACTTC	.	many	TRBV4-2	TRBJ2-5
CASSESGDTQYF	TGTGCCAGCAGTGAGTCGGGGGATACGCAGTATTTT	.	many	TRBV2	TRBJ2-3
CAISGDTGLAYEQYF	TGTGCCATCAGTGGGGACACGGGACTAGCCTACGAGCAGTACTTC	TRBD2	.	TRBV10-3	TRBJ2-7
CSARDWESYNEQFF	TGCAGTGCTAGAGATTGGGAATCCTACAATGAGCAGTTCTTC	.	.	TRBV20-1	TRBJ2-1
CASSVVDSSRGTDTQYF	TGTGCCAGCAGCGTAGTTGACTCCAGTCGTGGCACAGATACGCAGTATTTT	.	.	TRBV9	TRBJ2-3
CSANGGAFF	TGCAGTGCCAATGGAGGAGCTTTCTTT	.	once	TRBV20-1	TRBJ1-1
CSALAGEFYNEQFF	TGCAGTGCCCTAGCGGGAGAGTTCTACAATGAGCAGTTCTTC	TRBD2	few	TRBV20-1	TRBJ2-1
CSARNLSSSYEQYF	TGCAGTGCTAGGAATCTTAGCTCGAGCTACGAGCAGTACTTC	.	.	TRBV20-1	TRBJ2-7
CASSSGGTSGNGELFF	TGTGCCAGCAGTTCGGGGGGGACTAGCGGGAACGGGGAGCTGTTTTTT	TRBD2	once	TRBV27	TRBJ2-2
CASSLRDGGYNEQFF	TGCGCCAGCAGCTTAAGGGATGGTGGCTACAATGAGCAGTTCTTC	.	many	TRBV5-1	TRBJ2-1
CSVGTGAQPQHF	TGCAGCGTAGGGACAGGGGCCCAGCCCCAGCATTTT	TRBD1	.	TRBV29-1	TRBJ1-5
CASSAGTADEELFF	TGCGCCAGCAGTGCCGGGACAGCGGATGAAGAACTGTTTTTT	TRBD1	few	TRBV5-1	TRBJ1-4
CASSLVATPTNEKLFF	TGCGCCAGCAGCTTGGTCGCCACGCCAACTAATGAAAAACTGTTTTTT	.	few	TRBV5-1	TRBJ1-4
CASSPWLADEQFF	TGTGCCAGCAGCCCCTGGCTAGCCGATGAGCAGTTCTTC	.	few	TRBV2	TRBJ2-1
CASSPTSGGPTDTQYF	TGCGCCAGCAGCCCGACTAGCGGGGGGCCCACAGATACGCAGTATTTT	TRBD2	few	TRBV5-1	TRBJ2-3
CASRHIKRGGGTDTQYF	TGTGCCAGCAGACACATCAAGAGGGGGGGGGGCACAGATACGCAGTATTTT	.	.	TRBV6-6	TRBJ2-3
CASSFGTSGIRYF	TGTGCCAGCAGTTTCGGGACTAGCGGGATCCGGTACTTC	TRBD2	few	TRBV27	TRBJ2-5
CASRRRREGLCNEQFF	TGTGCCAGCAGACGGAGGCGGGAGGGCCTGTGCAATGAGCAGTTCTTC	TRBD2	.	TRBV27	TRBJ2-1
CSADHRDIQYF	TGCAGCGCGGACCATAGGGACATTCAGTACTTC	.	many	TRBV29-1	TRBJ2-4
CAIRLGTSATDTQYF	TGTGCCATCAGGCTAGGGACTAGCGCAACAGATACGCAGTATTTT	TRBD2	few	TRBV10-3	TRBJ2-3
CSARDPLGADTQYF	TGCAGTGCTAGAGATCCATTAGGGGCAGATACGCAGTATTTT	.	few	TRBV20-1	TRBJ2-3
CAISELAGGPADTQYF	TGTGCCATCAGTGAACTAGCGGGGGGGCCCGCAGATACGCAGTATTTT	TRBD2	.	TRBV10-3	TRBJ2-3
CASSYDSSGSSYNEQFF	TGTGCCAGCAGTTACGACTCTAGCGGGAGCTCCTACAATGAGCAGTTCTTC	TRBD2	few	TRBV6-5	TRBJ2-1
CASSEDPLEQYF	TGTGCCAGCAGTGAAGATCCTCTCGAGCAGTACTTC	.	many	TRBV6-1	TRBJ2-7
CASSLQGGTQYF	TGTGCCAGCAGTTTGCAGGGTGGTACGCAGTATTTT	.	many	TRBV27	TRBJ2-3
CASSFLGGINYGYTF	TGTGCCAGCAGCTTTTTAGGGGGAATTAACTATGGCTACACCTTC	.	.	TRBV5-5	TRBJ1-2
CASSASRSEQFF	TGTGCCAGCAGCGCCAGCAGGAGTGAGCAGTTCTTC	.	few	TRBV9	TRBJ2-1
CASSLQGDKDEQYF	TGTGCCAGCAGTCTCCAAGGGGACAAGGACGAGCAGTACTTC	.	.	TRBV6-6	TRBJ2-7
CASRVLAGGPPDTQYF	TGTGCCAGCAGGGTTCTAGCGGGGGGCCCACCGGATACGCAGTATTTT	TRBD2	.	TRBV9	TRBJ2-3
CASSYFGDQPQHF	TGTGCCAGCAGTTACTTCGGGGATCAGCCCCAGCATTTT	.	.	TRBV6-6	TRBJ1-5
CASSTAGTGNQPQHF	TGTGCCAGTAGTACAGCCGGGACAGGGAATCAGCCCCAGCATTTT	TRBD1	few	TRBV19	TRBJ1-5
CASRRFQRNQPQHF	TGTGCCAGCAGGCGGTTTCAGAGGAACCAGCCCCAGCATTTT	.	.	TRBV6-5	TRBJ1-5